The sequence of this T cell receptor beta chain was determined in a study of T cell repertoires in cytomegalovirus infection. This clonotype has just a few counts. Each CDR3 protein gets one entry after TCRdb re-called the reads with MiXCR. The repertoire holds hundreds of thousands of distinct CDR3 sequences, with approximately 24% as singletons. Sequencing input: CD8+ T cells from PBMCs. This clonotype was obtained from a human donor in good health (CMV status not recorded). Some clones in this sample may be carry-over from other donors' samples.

CDR3 amino acids: CASSLFSPKDEKLFF. The CDR3 DNA reads as TGTGCCAGCAGCTTGTTTTCCCCTAAGGATGAAAAACTGTTTTTT. The rearrangement joins TRBV5-4 to TRBJ1-4; D is ambiguous. The CDR3 has 15 residues. Trimming stripped 1 base from V and 6 bases from J, with 13 bases between. In germline, CDR1 is SGHNT, CDR2 YYREEE (reference sequence).